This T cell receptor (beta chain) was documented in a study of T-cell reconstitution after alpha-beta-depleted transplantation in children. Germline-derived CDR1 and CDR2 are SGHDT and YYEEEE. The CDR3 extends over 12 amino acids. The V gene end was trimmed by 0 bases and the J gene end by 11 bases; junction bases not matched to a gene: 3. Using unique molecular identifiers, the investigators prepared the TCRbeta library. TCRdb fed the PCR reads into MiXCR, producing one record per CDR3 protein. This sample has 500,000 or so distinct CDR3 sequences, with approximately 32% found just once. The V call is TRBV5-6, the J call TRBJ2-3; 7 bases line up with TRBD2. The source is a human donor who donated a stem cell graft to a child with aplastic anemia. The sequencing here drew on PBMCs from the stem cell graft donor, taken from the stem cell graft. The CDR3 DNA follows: TGTGCCAGCAGCTTGGCCAAGCGGGAGCAGTATTTT. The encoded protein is CASSLAKREQYF. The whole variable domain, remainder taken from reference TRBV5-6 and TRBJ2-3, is DAGVTQSPTHLIKTRGQQVTLRCSPKSGHDTVSWYQQALGQGPQFIFQYYEEEERQRGNFPDRFSGHQFPNYSSELNVNALLLGDSALYLCASSLAKREQYFGPGTRLTVL.